Many counts were recorded for the clone carrying this T cell receptor beta chain. Its antigen is not known. TCRdb analysed the reads with MiXCR anew, one entry per CDR3 protein. The sample shows approximately 250,000 distinct CDR3 sequences, approximately 24% of them seen only once. The sample belongs to a study of T cell repertoires in cytomegalovirus infection. Across the study: Indications came from public TCR beta signatures; they pointed to CMV infection and to a matching HLA type. Overall study findings and caveats: Cumulated frequencies of public TCR beta families served to identify carriers of CMV plus the relevant HLA. The study found HLA-C-restricted CMV-specific TCR beta clonotypes dominating the ex vivo response.

V was pared by 2 bases and J by 0 bases, with 19 bases of the junction left unmatched. Germline CDR1 and CDR2: DFQATT and SNEGSKA (reference sequence). This CDR3 spans 20 amino acids. The receptor was isolated from a human donor in good health (CMV status not recorded). Some clones in this sample may be carry-over from other donors' samples. Specimen: CD8+ T cells from PBMCs. The V call is TRBV20-1, the J call TRBJ2-1; 7 positions agree with TRBD2. The CDR3 is CSARPSVWVAGQSSYNEQFF. In DNA form, the CDR3 reads TGCAGTGCTAGACCCTCGGTGTGGGTAGCGGGCCAGAGCTCCTACAATGAGCAGTTCTTC.